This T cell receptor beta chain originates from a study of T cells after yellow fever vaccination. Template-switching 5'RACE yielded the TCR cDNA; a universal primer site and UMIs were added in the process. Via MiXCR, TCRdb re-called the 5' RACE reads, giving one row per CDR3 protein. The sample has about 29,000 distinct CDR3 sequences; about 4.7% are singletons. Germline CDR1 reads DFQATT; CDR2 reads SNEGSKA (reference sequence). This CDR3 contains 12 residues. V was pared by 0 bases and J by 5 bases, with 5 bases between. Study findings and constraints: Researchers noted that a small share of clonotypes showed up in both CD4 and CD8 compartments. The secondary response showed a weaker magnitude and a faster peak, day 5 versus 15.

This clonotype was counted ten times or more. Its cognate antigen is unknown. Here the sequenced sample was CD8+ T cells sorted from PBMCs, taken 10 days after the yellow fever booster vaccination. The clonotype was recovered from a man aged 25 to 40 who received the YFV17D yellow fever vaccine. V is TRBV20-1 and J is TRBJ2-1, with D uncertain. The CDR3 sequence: CSARDPHNEQFF. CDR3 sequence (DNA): TGCAGTGCTAGAGATCCCCACAATGAGCAGTTCTTC.